This passage covers 19 T cell receptor beta chains from one sample sequenced in a study of prognosis after radiotherapy for stage I lung cancer. TCR beta CDR3 amplification from genomic DNA was performed by two-round multiplex PCR. First-round PCR, the initial amplification, used primers specific to each TRBV and TRBJ gene. TCRdb re-analysed the multiplex PCR reads in MiXCR, keeping a single row per CDR3 protein. Among 30,000 or so distinct CDR3 sequences listed, over 40% were seen once. The input for sequencing was PBMCs, taken before or after stereotactic body radiation therapy (not recorded which). The receptor source for this set is a donor aged 50 or older with non-small cell lung cancer.

This clonotype occurred many times. This chain uses TRBV5-1 with TRBJ2-7; 12 nucleotides line up with TRBD2. This CDR3 has 17 amino acids. V trimming: 4 bases; J trimming: 2 bases; junction bases outside the gene matches: 10. Looked up from germline, CDR1 is SGHRS and CDR2 is YFSETQ. CDR3 DNA sequence: TGCGCCAGCAGCACCGGGACTAGCGGGCGTCTCACCTACGAGCAGTACTTC. Amino acids: CASSTGTSGRLTYEQYF.

J is TRBJ1-2 and V is TRBV9, with TRBD1 matching 7 bases. CDR1 and CDR2 (germline): SGDLS, YYNGEE. The junction had 6 bases not matched to a gene; V was cut back by 4 bases and J by 3 bases. The CDR3 loop spans 14 amino acids. The DNA for the CDR3 is TGTGCCAGCAGCAGGGGCGGGACAGACTATGGCTACACCTTC. It specifies CASSRGGTDYGYTF.

The rearrangement uses TRBV5-1 and TRBJ2-7; D may be TRBD1 or TRBD2 (5 bases each). CDR1 SGHRS and CDR2 YFSETQ come from the germline V gene. V lost 1 base to trimming and J lost 3 bases, with 8 bases between them. The CDR3 covers 13 residues. In DNA, the CDR3 is TGCGCCAGCAGCTTGCTGGGGGACTACGAGCAGTACTTC. Residues: CASSLLGDYEQYF.

This clonotype has a count of ten or more. The chain couples TRBV9 to TRBJ1-1; TRBD1 is a possible D gene (6 bases). CDR1 and CDR2 (germline): SGDLS, YYNGEE. The CDR3 extends over 14 amino acids. Trimming left V 3 bases short and J 1 base short, with 10 bases between. CDR3 in amino acids: CASSALTGNTEAFF. The CDR3 DNA is TGTGCCAGCAGCGCTTTGACAGGGAACACTGAAGCTTTCTTT.

The chain joins TRBV20-1 to TRBJ2-7, with 10 nucleotides matching TRBD1. The length of the CDR3 is 17 residues. In germline, CDR1 is DFQATT, CDR2 SNEGSKA (reference sequence). V dropped 5 bases and J dropped 6; count of bases not matched to a gene: 19. In nucleotides, the CDR3 is TGCAGTGCTGGACCGAAGAGATACTCCGGGACAGGGGTCGAGCAGTACTTC. It is translated as CSAGPKRYSGTGVEQYF.

This clonotype appeared many times. The chain employs TRBV4-2 and TRBJ2-2; 9 bases align to TRBD1. The J segment lost 5 bases and the V segment lost 3 bases, leaving 7 bases of the junction unmatched. This CDR3 has 16 amino acids. Germline CDR1 is LGHNA and CDR2 is YNFKEQ. The CDR3 reads CASSQLQGARTGELFF. The CDR3 DNA follows: TGTGCCAGCAGCCAGTTACAGGGGGCGCGGACCGGGGAGCTGTTTTTT.

This clonotype has a handful of counts. A much larger clonotype is one base distant, so this may be a read error. The chain is built from TRBV29-1 and TRBJ1-2; 11 positions agree with TRBD1. This CDR3 is built from 13 residues. The germline V gene encodes CDR1 SQVTM and CDR2 ANQGSEA. J was trimmed by 7 bases and V by 7 bases; bases with no gene match: 8. The DNA for the CDR3 is TGCAGCGACCGAGGACAGGGGGCATGTGGCTACACCTTC. It translates to CSDRGQGACGYTF.

CDR3 DNA sequence: TGTGCCAGCAGCCCGTACCTGGGACAGGGTGGAAACACCATATATTTT. Its protein is CASSPYLGQGGNTIYF. The chain is built from TRBV7-2 and TRBJ1-3; 9 nucleotides match TRBD1. Germline CDR1 reads SGHTA; CDR2 reads FQGNSA. Trimming took 5 bases from V and 3 from J; bases not matched to a gene: 8. The CDR3 sequence is 16 residues long. Using reference TRBV7-2 and TRBJ1-3 for the parts outside the CDR3, the full variable domain is GAGVSQSPSNKVTEKGKDVELRCDPISGHTALYWYRQSLGQGLEFLIYFQGNSAPDKSGLPSDRFSAERTGGSVSTLTIQRTQQEDSAVYLCASSPYLGQGGNTIYFGEGSWLTVV.

In its sample, this clonotype was seen a few times. It differs at one base from a far larger clone, so likely a read error. This chain joins TRBV6-4 and TRBJ2-7; tentative D call: TRBD2 (6 bases). Trimming removed 5 bases at V and 3 bases at J, with 26 bases between. Germline values: CDR1 MRHNA, CDR2 SNTAGT. This CDR3 region has 18 residues. The CDR3 spells CASSIFRRGPTGFYEQYF. The DNA for the CDR3 is TGTGCCAGCAGTATCTTCCGGAGGGGACCGACGGGGTTCTACGAGCAGTACTTC.

The chain links TRBV5-1 to TRBJ1-2; tentatively, D is TRBD1 (5 bases). Germline assignment: CDR1 SGHRS and CDR2 YFSETQ. The V gene lost 2 bases and the J gene lost 5 bases, with 10 bases spanning the gap. The CDR3 extends over 13 amino acids. In nucleotides, the CDR3 is TGCGCCAGCAGCTTTGCGACAGTGTATGGCTACACCTTC. Translating it yields CASSFATVYGYTF.

This clonotype was counted ten times or more. V and J are TRBV3-1 and TRBJ2-1; 12 bases are a match to TRBD2. Per germline, CDR1 LGHDT and CDR2 YNNKEL (reference sequence). The junction had 10 bases not matched to a gene; V was cut back by 3 bases and J by 7 bases. The CDR3 sequence is 17 residues long. The CDR3 is CASSQLTGTSGSNEQFF. The CDR3 coding sequence is TGTGCCAGCAGCCAGCTAACCGGGACTAGCGGGTCGAATGAGCAGTTCTTC.

By proportion, this clonotype is medium-sized. The chain couples TRBV6-4 to TRBJ2-2; D gene ambiguous. Trimming stripped 0 bases from V and 5 bases from J, with 7 bases between. This CDR3 is 14 amino acids long. CDR1 is MRHNA, CDR2 SNTAGT, per germline. Here the CDR3 reads CASSDSVDTGELFF. The DNA of the CDR3 is TGTGCCAGCAGTGACTCGGTCGATACCGGGGAGCTGTTTTTT.

On this clonotype: A junction boundary mismatches the germline segment, possibly from a read error. V gene TRBV6-5 combines with J gene TRBJ1-2, with D possibly matching TRBD1 (5 bases). CDR3 size: 15 residues. Germline CDR1 is MNHEY and CDR2 is SVGAGI. CDR3 DNA: TGTGCCAGCATTTACTCGATGGGGGTGGCCTATGGCTACACCTTC. Translated: CASIYSMGVAYGYTF.

This clonotype was seen ten or more times. A junction boundary mismatches the germline segment, possibly from a read error. The chain combines TRBV7-9 with TRBJ2-7; 8 nucleotides agree with TRBD1. This CDR3 contains 14 residues. Germline CDR1 SEHNR, CDR2 FQNEAQ (reference sequence). The CDR3, as DNA: TGCGCCAGCAGCTTGGCAGGGGGCAGATACGAGCAGTACTTC. Protein: CASSLAGGRYEQYF.

This clonotype has at least ten counts. The chain couples TRBV11-2 to TRBJ1-3; 10 bases are a match to TRBD1. CDR1 SGHAT and CDR2 FQNNGV come from the germline V gene. Losses at the gene ends were 3 bases for V and 7 bases for J; bases not matched to a gene: 3. The CDR3 has 14 residues. This CDR3 is CASSLGQGWNTIYF. CDR3 DNA sequence: TGTGCCAGCAGCTTGGGACAGGGGTGGAACACCATATATTTT.

At least ten counts were recorded for this clonotype. With a much larger clone just one base away, this may be a read error. The missing conserved phenylalanine or tryptophan at the end of this CDR3 makes a read error likely. The gene calls are TRBV6-4 and TRBJ1-5, with TRBD1 as a possible D gene (5 bases). The CDR3 spans 13 residues. Germline CDR1 reads MRHNA; CDR2 reads SNTAGT. The germline V and J ends were trimmed by 5 bases and 6 bases, with 11 bases remaining between them. As DNA, the CDR3 is TGTGCCAGCAGTCGACAGCTGGGTCAGCCCCAGCATCTT. Translated, it gives CASSRQLGQPQHL.

V is TRBV19 and J is TRBJ2-6; no definite D call. This CDR3 spans 13 amino acids. CDR1 is LNHDA and CDR2 is SQIVND in the germline V gene (reference sequence). Trimming left V 8 bases short and J 1 base short, with 6 bases between. The CDR3 DNA reads TGTGCCAGTGCGGTTTCTGGGGCCAACGTCCTGACTTTC. Translating gives CASAVSGANVLTF.

At least ten counts were recorded for this clonotype. The chain is built from TRBV7-3 and TRBJ2-1, with a tentative D call TRBD2 (6 bases). CDR3 length equals 15 residues. V lost 2 bases and J lost 0, with 8 bases in between. CDR1 and CDR2 (germline): SGHTA, FQGTGA. DNA of the CDR3: TGTGCCAGCAGCTTAGACGGGAGCTCCTACAATGAGCAGTTCTTC. The encoded protein is CASSLDGSSYNEQFF.

As to this clonotype: Possible read error: a much larger clone is one base away. The chain combines TRBV6-4 with TRBJ1-5, with no clear D. This CDR3 has 13 amino acids. The V gene lost 2 bases and the J gene lost 10 bases, with 12 bases spanning the gap. The germline V gene encodes CDR1 MRHNA and CDR2 SNTAGT. Here the CDR3 reads CASSDPPHHPQHF. CDR3 sequence (DNA): TGTGCCAGCAGTGACCCCCCCCACCATCCCCAGCATTTT.